Listed below are T cell receptor beta chains from one sample, sequenced in a study of T cells in Graves' hyperthyroidism and ophthalmopathy. TCRdb itself ran the multiplex PCR reads through MiXCR, one entry per CDR3 protein. The table records about 500,000 distinct CDR3 sequences, approximately 17% of them present only once. The sequencing input was blood. Source of these receptors: a woman aged 18 to 35 with Graves' ophthalmopathy. Both conserved end residues are part of each CDR3. The D gene is left open where the match is weak. Clone sizes are given selectively: once, few, many, or a class where the clone is expanded.

size	V	J	D	DNA	CDR3
few	TRBV5-4	TRBJ2-3	TRBD1	TGTGCCAGCAGCTTGGAACAGGGGATAGATACGCAGTATTTT	CASSLEQGIDTQYF
many	TRBV2	TRBJ1-4	.	TGTGCCAGCAGTGAAGCGATATGGGGGAAAGGAGAAAAACTGTTTTTT	CASSEAIWGKGEKLFF
few	TRBV20-1	TRBJ2-3	.	TGCAGTGCTAGTCGAGGGACCCCAAATACGCAGTATTTT	CSASRGTPNTQYF
.	TRBV7-2	TRBJ1-5	TRBD1	TGTGCCAGCAGCCCAACAGGGGGCCGTCAGCCCCAGCATTTT	CASSPTGGRQPQHF
few	TRBV13	TRBJ1-1	.	TGTGCCAGCAGCTCGGGACCTCCGAACACTGAAGCTTTCTTT	CASSSGPPNTEAFF
many	TRBV5-1	TRBJ1-1	.	TGCGCCAGCAGCTTGTTACGGGATCTGGGAACTGAAGCTTTCTTT	CASSLLRDLGTEAFF
many	TRBV11-2	TRBJ2-1	TRBD2	TGTGCCAGCAGCTTAATACTGCGGACCTTAGCGGGGGGAGACAATGAGCAGTTCTTC	CASSLILRTLAGGDNEQFF
few	TRBV6-1	TRBJ1-1	TRBD1	TGTGCCAGCAGTGAAATACCAGGGGGGTTTCGGGCTTTCTTT	CASSEIPGGFRAFF
few	TRBV6-1	TRBJ1-1	.	TGTGCCAGCAGTAGACAGGATCGGAACACTGAAGCTTTCTTT	CASSRQDRNTEAFF
once	TRBV24-1	TRBJ1-4	TRBD1	TGTGCCACCAGTGACACCGGGACAGGGTCTGAAAAACTGTTTTTT	CATSDTGTGSEKLFF
.	TRBV6-2/TRBV6-3	TRBJ1-1	.	TGTGCCAGCAGCCAAAACCATGAAGCTTTCTTT	CASSQNHEAFF
many	TRBV20-1	TRBJ2-5	TRBD1	TGCGGGAGGACAGGGGGCGCGGGAGAGACCCAGTACTTC	CGRTGGAGETQYF
few	TRBV29-1	TRBJ2-1	.	TGCAGCGTTGTTCCAGGCTATACCTACAATGAGCAGTTCTTC	CSVVPGYTYNEQFF
few	TRBV20-1	TRBJ2-4	TRBD2	TGCAGTGCTGCTGGTCGGACCGCCGGGGGGAACATTCAGTACTTC	CSAAGRTAGGNIQYF
few	TRBV4-1	TRBJ2-1	.	TGCGCCAGCAGCCAAGGAGTAGGTATCCTAGGAGACAATGAGCAGTTCTTC	CASSQGVGILGDNEQFF
.	TRBV7-3	TRBJ2-7	TRBD2	TGTGCCAGCAGCCCCCTCGGGGGTGGACTAGCGGGAGGGCTCGAGCAGTACTTC	CASSPLGGGLAGGLEQYF
.	TRBV5-4	TRBJ2-6	TRBD1	TGTGCCAGCAGCTTAACGGACAGGAGGTCTGGGGCCAACGTCCTGACTTTC	CASSLTDRRSGANVLTF
.	TRBV9	TRBJ1-5	.	TGTGCCAGCAGCGTACCCCACCCAAGGGCACGAGATCAGCCCCAGCATTTT	CASSVPHPRARDQPQHF
few	TRBV12-3/TRBV12-4	TRBJ2-1	.	TGTGCCAGCAGTTTTGGGGTAGACAATGAGCAGTTCTTC	CASSFGVDNEQFF
many	TRBV7-9	TRBJ1-2	TRBD1	TGTGCCAGCAGCTTAGGGACAGGAGTTCTCCACTATGGCTACACCTTC	CASSLGTGVLHYGYTF
.	TRBV18	TRBJ1-4	TRBD1	TGTGCCAGCTCAGTCGACAGGGCCGAAAAACTGTTTTTT	CASSVDRAEKLFF
.	TRBV2	TRBJ2-1	TRBD2	TGTGCCAGCAATAAACTAGCGGCCTACAATGAGCAGTTCTTC	CASNKLAAYNEQFF
.	TRBV20-1	TRBJ2-2	TRBD2	TGCAGTGCCCCGGGACTAGCTGTTTACACCGGGGAGCTGTTTTTT	CSAPGLAVYTGELFF
many	TRBV7-2	TRBJ2-3	.	TGTGCCAGCAGCCGACCCAAAAAGACAGGCAACTCCACAGATACGCAGTATTTT	CASSRPKKTGNSTDTQYF
many	TRBV20-1	TRBJ1-1	.	TGCAGTGCTGGGTACACAGGGAACACTGAAGCTTTCTTT	CSAGYTGNTEAFF
.	TRBV11-1	TRBJ2-7	TRBD2	TGTGCCAGCAGCACGACTAGCGGGTTCTACGAGCAGTACTTC	CASSTTSGFYEQYF
many	TRBV6-2/TRBV6-3	TRBJ2-2	TRBD1	TGTGCCAGCAGTTACGAGACAGGGGGAGGTTCGAACACCGGGGAGCTGTTTTTT	CASSYETGGGSNTGELFF
many	TRBV2	TRBJ2-1	.	TGTGCCAGCATTCCCACGTTAAACAATGAGCAGTTCTTC	CASIPTLNNEQFF
few	TRBV5-1	TRBJ1-1	TRBD1	TGCGCCAGCAGCTTGGTCAGGGGGCACACTGAAGCTTTCTTT	CASSLVRGHTEAFF
many	TRBV11-3	TRBJ2-1	TRBD1	TGTGCCAGCAGCTTAGGATCCGGGACAGTCTCCTACAATGAGCAGTTCTTC	CASSLGSGTVSYNEQFF
few	TRBV2	TRBJ2-5	TRBD1	TGTGCCAGCAAACGATCCGGGACAGCGAAAGAGACCCAGTACTTC	CASKRSGTAKETQYF
.	TRBV20-1	TRBJ1-2	.	TGCAGTGCTGCGCCCACCGCCCCCTTAGAGTATTATGGCTACACCTTC	CSAAPTAPLEYYGYTF
.	TRBV6-1	TRBJ2-7	TRBD1	TGTGCCAGCAGTACACACAGGGGGCTTACCTACGAGCAGTACTTC	CASSTHRGLTYEQYF
.	TRBV20-1	TRBJ1-2	TRBD1	TGCAGTGTCGTTACCAGGGGGTATGGCTACACCTTC	CSVVTRGYGYTF
.	TRBV5-1	TRBJ1-1	TRBD1	TGCGCCAGCAGCTCCGGACAGGGACGAACCCTCCACCCGGCTTTCTTT	CASSSGQGRTLHPAFF
.	TRBV5-1	TRBJ1-1	TRBD1	TGCGCCAGCAGCCGACTGACAGGGGACACTGAAGCTTTCTTT	CASSRLTGDTEAFF
.	TRBV11-2	TRBJ2-4	TRBD1	TGTGCCAGCAGATACGGACAGGGGGCGCAGGCCAAAAACATTCAGTACTTC	CASRYGQGAQAKNIQYF
.	TRBV4-1	TRBJ1-4	.	TGCGCCAGCAGCCAAGAATGGCCAGCCCCTACAACTAATGAAAAACTGTTTTTT	CASSQEWPAPTTNEKLFF
.	TRBV6-1	TRBJ1-4	TRBD1	TGTGCCAGCACCCTATCCGGGACAGGGCTCGAAAAACTGTTTTTT	CASTLSGTGLEKLFF
.	TRBV10-2	TRBJ2-3	.	TGCGCCAGCAGGGGAGTCCAGTGGGAAGATACGCAGTATTTT	CASRGVQWEDTQYF
few	TRBV25-1	TRBJ1-2	.	TGTGCCGCGTTGGGGGGCCGCCCCTATGGCTACACCTTC	CAALGGRPYGYTF
few	TRBV12-3/TRBV12-4	TRBJ1-2	.	TGTGCCAGCAGCCGGACAGTGATCTATGGCTACACCTTC	CASSRTVIYGYTF
.	TRBV5-8	TRBJ1-6	.	TGTGCCAGCAGCGTATTTCGGGAAACCCTTTATAATTCACCCCTCCACTTT	CASSVFRETLYNSPLHF
once	TRBV9	TRBJ2-2	TRBD2	TGTGCCAGCAGCGCTACTAGCGGGGGGGCTCATAACGGGGAGCTGTTTTTT	CASSATSGGAHNGELFF
many	TRBV2	TRBJ2-1	.	TGTGCCAGCAGTGGGGGGTTCCAAAATGAGCAGTTCTTC	CASSGGFQNEQFF
.	TRBV19	TRBJ2-5	TRBD2	TGTGCCAGTAGTGCTCAGCGGGAGGGGCAAGAGACCCAGTACTTC	CASSAQREGQETQYF
.	TRBV7-2	TRBJ2-7	.	TGTGCCAGCAGCTTATGGGTCCTCATGGACGAGCAGTACTTC	CASSLWVLMDEQYF
many	TRBV28	TRBJ2-7	.	TGTGCCAGCAGTAGGACCCTCACCTACGAGCAGTACTTC	CASSRTLTYEQYF
few	TRBV20-1	TRBJ2-1	.	TGCAGTGCTAGAGTGGGTAAAACCTACAATGAGCAGTTCTTC	CSARVGKTYNEQFF
few	TRBV19	TRBJ2-2	TRBD2	TGTGCCAGTACCTTTAGCGGGAGCGCCGGGGAGCTGTTTTTT	CASTFSGSAGELFF
many	TRBV30	TRBJ1-4	.	TGTGCCTGGAGCGCGGGGGCGAGGAATGAAAAACTGTTTTTT	CAWSAGARNEKLFF